This T cell receptor beta chain was recorded in a study of human T cells and chemical hapten exposure. As for the study in general: Cases of alopecia areata, totalis or universalis occurred in a predominantly female patient group.

Time point given: pre-sensitization, week 0. Treatment specified: therapeutic diphenylcyclopropenone sensitization with weekly scalp DPC. Total RNA came from unfractionated whole blood. The sample holds a few counts of this clonotype. Unique molecular identifiers were linked by the library to individual cDNA molecules. The authors' processing: Sample TCR counts, which ranged from about 20,000 to 700,000, had a median of approximately 100,000. TCRdb ran MiXCR on the RACE reads and lists one entry per CDR3 protein. The V and J calls come from TCRdb's annotation, not from the publication. The data show approximately 370,000 distinct CDR3 sequences, about 5% seen once. The origin of this receptor is a woman aged 18-29 years with alopecia areata. Some clones in this sample may be carry-over from other donors' samples. The specimen comprised whole blood, sampled in connection with sensitization to the hapten diphenylcyclopropenone (DPC).

The CDR3 region is CASSLATGNYGYTF. The DNA for the CDR3 is TGTGCCAGCAGCTTGGCTACAGGGAACTATGGCTACACCTTC. V gene TRBV5-6 combines with J gene TRBJ1-2, with TRBD1 as a possible D gene (6 bases). Germline loops: CDR1 SGHDT, CDR2 YYEEEE. With 0 bases removed from V and 2 bases from J, the gap between germline ends came to 8 bases. The CDR3 is 14 amino acids.